Below, 10 T cell receptor beta chains from the same sample are listed, as sequenced in a study of blood T cell repertoires in COVID-19. The assay was immunoSEQ multiplex PCR, and TCRdb's table has in-frame clones only and misses some. This sample has around 200,000 clones, with around 87% found just once. Sequenced sample: peripheral blood. The receptors come from a man aged 50 to 60 with acute or convalescent COVID-19.

The chain carries TRBV15 and TRBJ2-3; TRBD2 might be the D (6 bases). CDR1 and CDR2 from the germline V gene are LNHNV and YYDKDF (reference sequence). There are 13 residues in the CDR3. V was trimmed by 9 bases and J by 9 bases, leaving 19 bases between them. CDR3 coding DNA: TGTGCCACTCAGAGGGACTTCCTTGGAACGCAGTATTTT. This gives the protein CATQRDFLGTQYF.

The rearrangement uses TRBV28 and TRBJ2-5; 12 nucleotides align to TRBD1. The CDR3 sequence is 16 residues long. Germline V gene data show CDR1 as MDHEN and CDR2 as SYDVKM. The J segment lost 5 bases and the V segment lost 0 bases, leaving 4 bases of the junction unmatched. The CDR3 DNA is TGTGCCAGCAGTTTATGGGGACAGGGGGCAGGGGAGACCCAGTACTTC. Encoded protein: CASSLWGQGAGETQYF.

This clone has a handful of counts. This chain connects TRBV19 to TRBJ1-5; the D gene is possibly TRBD1 (6 bases). Trimming took 6 bases from V and 5 from J, leaving 20 bases between them. The CDR3 consists of 16 residues. The germline CDR1 and CDR2 sequences are LNHDA and SQIVND (reference sequence). The CDR3 sequence is CASRSLSGTRHQPQHF. DNA of the CDR3: TGTGCCAGTAGAAGCTTGTCAGGGACACGACATCAGCCCCAGCATTTT.

This clone occurred once. The chain joins TRBV6-6 to TRBJ2-2; no clear D. V shed 8 bases and J shed 0 bases, with 10 bases lying between them. The V gene's germline CDR1 is MNHNY and CDR2 SVGAGI (reference sequence). This CDR3 has 14 amino acids. CDR3 bases: TGTGCCAGCTCTAGAGACGCGAACACCGGGGAGCTGTTTTTT. This translates into CASSRDANTGELFF.

The chain links TRBV6-5 to TRBJ2-2, with 9 bases fitting TRBD1. J gave up 5 bases and V 7 bases, and 8 bases lay outside the gene matches. Germline V gene sequence: CDR1 MNHEY, CDR2 SVGAGI. The CDR3 length is 15 residues. In DNA form, the CDR3 reads TGTGCCAGCAAACCACAGGGGGCGAGGACCGGGGAGCTGTTTTTT. Its protein is CASKPQGARTGELFF.

V gene TRBV28 combines with J gene TRBJ2-3; D remains ambiguous. Germline CDR1 and CDR2: MDHEN and SYDVKM. V was shortened by 4 bases and J by 3 bases, with 11 bases between the two germline ends. The CDR3 extends over 14 amino acids. The CDR3 coding sequence is TGTGCCAGCAGTTCCTTCCAGGTGACAGATACGCAGTATTTT. Translated, it gives CASSSFQVTDTQYF.

The rearrangement joins TRBV2 to TRBJ1-5; 7 nucleotides agree with TRBD1. The CDR3 sequence is 17 residues long. With 6 bases clipped from V and 2 bases from J, the junction kept 13 bases outside the gene matches. Germline V gene lookup returns CDR1 SNHLY and CDR2 FYNNEI. CDR3 coding DNA: TGTGCCAGCAGCGGACAGGACTTGACGGAGGGCAATCAGCCCCAGCATTTT. Translated: CASSGQDLTEGNQPQHF.

This chain links TRBV5-1 with TRBJ1-2, with no clear D. The V gene's germline CDR1 is SGHRS and CDR2 YFSETQ. V dropped 1 base and J dropped 3 bases, with 4 bases sitting between them. This CDR3 spans 12 amino acids. The CDR3 sequence is CASSLTDYGYTF. CDR3 coding DNA: TGCGCCAGCAGCTTGACAGACTATGGCTACACCTTC.

The V call is TRBV19, the J call TRBJ2-3, with 11 bases fitting TRBD2. The germline gives CDR1 LNHDA, CDR2 SQIVND (reference sequence). After removal of 5 bases from V and 0 bases from J, the junction contained 13 bases not matched to a gene. The CDR3 sequence is 19 residues long. The CDR3 nucleotides are TGTGCCAGTAGTGCCCTTGAAGGACTAGCGGGTTCCAGCACAGATACGCAGTATTTT. It translates to CASSALEGLAGSSTDTQYF.

V is TRBV19 and J is TRBJ1-1, with 8 positions matching TRBD1. This CDR3 is built from 15 residues. Trimming cost V 6 bases and J 6 bases; bases outside gene matches: 12. Germline CDR1 reads LNHDA; CDR2 reads SQIVND (reference sequence). The DNA for the CDR3 is TGTGCCAGTAGCCACCGGACAGGGATCGGCGCTGAAGCTTTCTTT. It codes for CASSHRTGIGAEAFF.